This T cell receptor beta chain stems from a study of spatial heterogeneity in lung cancer (dated by TCRdb to the late 2010s). Some background on the complete study: Beta-chain transcripts were consistently detected in greater numbers than alpha-chain transcripts, which likely reflects a higher abundance of beta-chain transcripts. In the raw uncorrected reads, each unique combination of TCR and UMI appeared more than ten times on average. TCR alpha and beta repertoires were quantitatively compared across multiple tumor regions, matched nontumor lung and blood in non-small cell lung cancer. TCR repertoire features were related to nonsynonymous mutation counts determined by whole-exome sequencing of tumor tissue. At surgery, 200 to 250 tumor regions, approximately 64 matched nontumor lung samples and about 56 PBMC samples were TCR-sequenced for both alpha and beta chains.

V is cut back by 4 bases and J by 4 bases, with 9 bases in the junction unmatched. The CDR3 runs 17 residues from the cysteine to the phenylalanine. Left in the record is the CDR3 DNA by itself, 51 bases read in frame from the first base. Sample time point, as interpreted from the label and publication: sample taken at primary tumor resection. For TCR sequencing, whole RNA was extracted from tumor and nontumor lung tissue, or from cryopreserved PBMC samples, and no cell sorting was done. Donors were around 71 patients with early-stage, untreated non-small cell lung cancer from the lung TRACERx cohort. Only patients for whom sufficient RNA was available from at least two tumor regions were selected for TCR sequencing. General findings and caveats noted by the study authors: Confirming at a functional level the hypothesis that regional TCRs recognize regional mutations was considered to require additional single-cell paired TCR alpha and beta sequencing. Ubiquitous expanded tumor TCRs showed up in blood more often at tumor resection than at routine follow-up.

At least ten counts were recorded for this clonotype. Its cognate antigen has yet to be identified. No clone much larger than this one lies a single base away; base qualities are absent. The receptor library was made with 5' RACE. TCRdb lists the instrument as NextSeq 500. The TCR library protocol attached a unique molecular identifier to each TCR cDNA molecule to allow correction of PCR and sequencing errors. The published analysis was carried out like this. TCR identification, UMI-based error correction and CDR3 extraction were performed with Decombinator tools. TCRs above a frequency of 2 per 1,000, corresponding to the top 1% of the tumor frequency distribution, were defined as expanded. Each repertoire was subsampled 100 times to 5,000 TCRs, after which Renyi diversity was computed with the R vegan package. CDR3 similarity networks were built from amino acid triplet string-kernel similarity, with CDR3s being connected when pairwise similarity was above 0.82. TCRdb ran its own pipeline on the public reads, namely fastp trimming at Q25 and MiXCR clone calling, and kept in-frame beta chains. Each entry merges the rows of one CDR3 protein and shows their most common DNA and genes. These V and J calls are TCRdb output, not the study's own analysis. Present in this sample are some 15,000 distinct CDR3 sequences, 7.5% to 8.5% of which were seen just once. The top ten hold 33% of the sample.

Recombination linked TRBV12-3 or TRBV12-4 to TRBJ2-7, and TRBD2 aligns with 14 junction nucleotides. The receptor was derived from a female donor with early-stage non-small cell lung cancer. The sample here was PBMCs, taken at surgery. The CDR3 reads CASSSFRLAGGTYEQYF. The DNA is TGTGCCAGCAGTTCTTTCCGACTAGCGGGGGGGACTTACGAGCAGTACTTC.